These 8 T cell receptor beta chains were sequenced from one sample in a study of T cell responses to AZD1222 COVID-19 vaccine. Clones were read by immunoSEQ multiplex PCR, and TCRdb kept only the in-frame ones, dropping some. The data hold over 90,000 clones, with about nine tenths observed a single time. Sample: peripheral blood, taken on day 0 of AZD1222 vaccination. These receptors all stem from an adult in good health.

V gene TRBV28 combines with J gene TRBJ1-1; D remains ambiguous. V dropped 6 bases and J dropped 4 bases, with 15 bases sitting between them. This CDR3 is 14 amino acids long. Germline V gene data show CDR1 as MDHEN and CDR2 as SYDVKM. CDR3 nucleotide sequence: TGTGCCAGCAGCTCCCCCGGCCGAGGCACTGAAGCTTTCTTT. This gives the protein CASSSPGRGTEAFF.

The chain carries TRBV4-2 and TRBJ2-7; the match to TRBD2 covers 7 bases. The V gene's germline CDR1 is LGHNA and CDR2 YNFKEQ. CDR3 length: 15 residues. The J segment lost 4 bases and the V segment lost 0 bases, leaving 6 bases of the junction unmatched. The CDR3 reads CASSQDRAGEYEQYF. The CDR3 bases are TGTGCCAGCAGCCAAGATCGCGCGGGAGAATACGAGCAGTACTTC.

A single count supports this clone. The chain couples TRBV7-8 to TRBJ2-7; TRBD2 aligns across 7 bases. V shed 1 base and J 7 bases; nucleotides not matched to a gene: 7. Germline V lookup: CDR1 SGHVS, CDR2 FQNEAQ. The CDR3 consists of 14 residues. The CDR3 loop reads CASSLGPSGREQYF. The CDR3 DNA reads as TGTGCCAGCAGCTTAGGTCCTTCCGGGAGGGAGCAGTACTTC.

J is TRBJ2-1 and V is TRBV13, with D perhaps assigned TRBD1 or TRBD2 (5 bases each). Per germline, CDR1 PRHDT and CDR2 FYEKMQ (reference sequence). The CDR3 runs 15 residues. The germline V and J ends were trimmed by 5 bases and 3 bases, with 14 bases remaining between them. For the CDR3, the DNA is TGTGCCAGCAGCACTAGGGACGGCCTCTACAATGAGCAGTTCTTC. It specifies CASSTRDGLYNEQFF.

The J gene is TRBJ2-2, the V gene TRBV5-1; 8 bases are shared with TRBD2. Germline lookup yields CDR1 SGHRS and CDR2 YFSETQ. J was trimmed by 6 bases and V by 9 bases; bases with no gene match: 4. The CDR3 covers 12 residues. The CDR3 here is CATRLAPGELFF. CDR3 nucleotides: TGCGCCACTAGACTAGCGCCCGGGGAGCTGTTTTTT.

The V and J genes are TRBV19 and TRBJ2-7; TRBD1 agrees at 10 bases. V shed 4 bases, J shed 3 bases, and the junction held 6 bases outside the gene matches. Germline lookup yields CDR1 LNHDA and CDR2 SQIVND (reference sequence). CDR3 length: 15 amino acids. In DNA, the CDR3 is TGTGCCAGTAGTACGCCGGGACAGGGGAGCTACGAGCAGTACTTC. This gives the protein CASSTPGQGSYEQYF.

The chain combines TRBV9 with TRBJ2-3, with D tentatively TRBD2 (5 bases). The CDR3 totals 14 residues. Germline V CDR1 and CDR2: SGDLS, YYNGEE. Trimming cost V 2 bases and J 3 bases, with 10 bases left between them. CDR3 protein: CASSVSVGTDTQYF. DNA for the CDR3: TGTGCCAGCAGCGTTAGCGTTGGGACAGATACGCAGTATTTT.

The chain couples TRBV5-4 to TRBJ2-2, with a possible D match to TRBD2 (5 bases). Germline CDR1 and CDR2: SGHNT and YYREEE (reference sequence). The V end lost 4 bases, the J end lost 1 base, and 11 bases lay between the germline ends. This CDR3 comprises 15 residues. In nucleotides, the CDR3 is TGTGCCAGCAGCCGGGATCAACTGAACACCGGGGAGCTGTTTTTT. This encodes CASSRDQLNTGELFF.